This T cell receptor beta chain came from a study of cytomegalovirus exposure and HLA in healthy donors. Germline loops: CDR1 SGHNT, CDR2 YYREEE (reference sequence). V was pared by 0 bases and J by 2 bases, with 3 bases of the junction left unmatched. The CDR3 is 17 amino acids. A multiplex PCR was run with 60 Vbeta primers and 13 Jbeta primers. Some clones are missing from TCRdb's copy, which holds only in-frame ones; the method was immunoSEQ multiplex PCR. The sample has 100,000 to 120,000 clones; around 84% are singletons. This TCR was recovered from a woman younger than 45 in good health and CMV-seronegative. Sequencing was done on a sample of PBMCs. The chain couples TRBV5-4 to TRBJ2-6; 9 positions agree with TRBD1. The CDR3 region is CASSLAGTGTGANVLTF. Written as DNA, the CDR3 is TGTGCCAGCAGCTTGGCCGGGACAGGGACTGGGGCCAACGTCCTGACTTTC.